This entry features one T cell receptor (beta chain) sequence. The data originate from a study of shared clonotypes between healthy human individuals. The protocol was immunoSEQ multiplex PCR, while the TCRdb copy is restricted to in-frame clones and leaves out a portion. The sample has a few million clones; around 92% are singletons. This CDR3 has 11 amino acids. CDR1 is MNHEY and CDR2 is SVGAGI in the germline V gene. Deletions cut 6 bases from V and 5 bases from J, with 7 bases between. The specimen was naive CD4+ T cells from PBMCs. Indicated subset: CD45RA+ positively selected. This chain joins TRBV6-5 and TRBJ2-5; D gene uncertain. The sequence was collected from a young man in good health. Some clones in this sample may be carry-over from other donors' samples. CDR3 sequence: CASRAVETQYF. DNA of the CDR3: TGTGCCAGCAGGGCCGTGGAGACCCAGTACTTC.